Below, 31 T cell receptor beta chains from the same sample are listed, as sequenced in a study of cytomegalovirus exposure and HLA in healthy donors. The PCR had 60 Vbeta and 13 Jbeta primers. Measured with immunoSEQ multiplex PCR; TCRdb has only the in-frame clones, and not every one. The sample lists roughly 110,000 clones, 60% to 80% seen once, with over 2.5% in the top ten. The specimen sequenced was PBMCs. The receptors were sampled from a female donor in good health and CMV-seronegative.

The table lists this clone with a few counts. The chain recombines TRBV9 with TRBJ2-3, with TRBD1 matching 11 bases. From germline, CDR1 is SGDLS and CDR2 YYNGEE. Trimming at V came to 4 bases and at J to 6 bases, leaving 7 bases not matched to a gene. This CDR3 spans 15 amino acids. CDR3 sequence (DNA): TGTGCCAGCAGCATCCGGGACAGGGGGAGGGATACGCAGTATTTT. It yields the protein CASSIRDRGRDTQYF.

The sample holds one count of this clone. The V and J genes are TRBV10-2 and TRBJ2-5, with a tentative D call TRBD1 (6 bases). Germline CDR1 is WSHSY and CDR2 is SAAADI. This CDR3 comprises 16 residues. The germline V and J ends were trimmed by 7 bases and 2 bases, with 20 bases remaining between them. The CDR3 sequence is CASKNRDPSRQETQYF. As DNA, the CDR3 is TGCGCCAGCAAAAACAGGGACCCCTCCCGTCAAGAGACCCAGTACTTC.

The gene calls are TRBV7-9 and TRBJ2-1; the match to TRBD2 covers 12 bases. The ends lost 11 bases at V and 9 bases at J; junction bases unmatched: 11. CDR3 length: 14 amino acids. Germline CDR1 SEHNR, CDR2 FQNEAQ (reference sequence). CDR3 bases: TGTGCCCTGGGCCTAGCGGGAGGGCTCGGTGAGCAGTTCTTC. It yields the protein CALGLAGGLGEQFF. Full variable domain (missing parts from reference TRBV7-9 and TRBJ2-1): DTGVSQNPRHKITKRGQNVTFRCDPISEHNRLYWYRQTLGQGPEFLTYFQNEAQLEKSRLLSDRFSAERPKGSFSTLEIQRTEQGDSAMYLCALGLAGGLGEQFFGPGTRLTVL.

This clone has a handful of counts. The chain has TRBV15 and TRBJ1-2; no definite D call. Germline CDR1 and CDR2: LNHNV and YYDKDF (reference sequence). V dropped 3 bases and J dropped 3 bases, with 5 bases sitting between them. The CDR3 is 12 residues long. This CDR3 reads CATSRSYYGYTF. Here the CDR3 DNA reads TGTGCCACCAGCAGGTCCTACTATGGCTACACCTTC.

The chain joins TRBV13 to TRBJ2-1, with 11 bases fitting TRBD2. The germline V gene encodes CDR1 PRHDT and CDR2 FYEKMQ (reference sequence). V lost 1 base, J lost 7 bases, and 15 bases stayed unmatched. The CDR3 sequence is 19 residues long. The CDR3 is CASSLASRLAGGKWNEQFF. In DNA, the CDR3 is TGTGCCAGCAGCTTAGCCTCACGGCTAGCGGGAGGAAAGTGGAATGAGCAGTTCTTC.

The chain joins TRBV30 to TRBJ1-1; D may be TRBD1 (6 bases). Germline loops: CDR1 GTSNPN, CDR2 SVGIG (reference sequence). The CDR3 contains 13 residues. With 3 bases removed from V and 0 bases from J, the gap between germline ends came to 8 bases. The CDR3 protein is CAWRDSLNTEAFF. In nucleotides, the CDR3 is TGTGCCTGGAGGGACAGCTTGAACACTGAAGCTTTCTTT.

The chain has TRBV14 and TRBJ2-5, with 8 bases matching TRBD1. The tail of the sequence fits TRBJ2-7 better, so the J call may be wrong. Germline CDR1 reads SGHDN; CDR2 reads FVKESK. This CDR3 is 15 amino acids long. Written as DNA, the CDR3 is TGTGCCAGCAGCCGAGATCAGGGGGCTTGGTACGAGCAGTACTTC. Translating gives CASSRDQGAWYEQYF.

V gene TRBV5-4 combines with J gene TRBJ2-1; tentatively, D is TRBD2 (6 bases). This CDR3 is 13 amino acids long. Trimming shortened V by 4 bases and J by 6 bases, and 11 bases separated the two germline ends. Germline loops: CDR1 SGHNT, CDR2 YYREEE (reference sequence). The CDR3 sequence is CASSPQTSNEQFF. CDR3 in DNA: TGTGCCAGCAGCCCCCAGACTAGCAATGAGCAGTTCTTC. The full variable domain, with the rest looked up from reference TRBV5-4 and TRBJ2-1, is ETGVTQSPTHLIKTRGQQVTLRCSSQSGHNTVSWYQQALGQGPQFIFQYYREEENGRGNFPPRFSGLQFPNYSSELNVNALELDDSALYLCASSPQTSNEQFFGPGTRLTVL.

The CDR3 DNA follows: TGTGCCAGCAGCTGGGGGGGCGACGAGCAGTACTTC. As protein: CASSWGGDEQYF. The chain joins TRBV5-5 to TRBJ2-7, with D possibly matching TRBD2 (7 bases). V lost 3 bases and J lost 5, with 9 bases in between. From germline, CDR1 is SGHKS and CDR2 YYEKEE (reference sequence). The CDR3 loop spans 12 amino acids.

The chain has TRBV9 and TRBJ2-2; 8 bases map to TRBD2. Germline V gene lookup returns CDR1 SGDLS and CDR2 YYNGEE. This CDR3 has 14 residues. J was trimmed by 8 bases and V by 4 bases; bases with no gene match: 7. This CDR3 reads CASSSGLAPGELFF. CDR3 bases: TGTGCCAGCAGCTCAGGACTAGCCCCGGGGGAGCTGTTTTTT.

The chain uses TRBV27 and TRBJ2-1; maybe TRBD2 (7 bases). Germline V gene lookup returns CDR1 MNHEY and CDR2 SMNVEV (reference sequence). The CDR3 sequence is 15 residues long. V was shortened by 6 bases and J by 7 bases, with 19 bases between the two germline ends. The CDR3 DNA follows: TGTGCCAGCAGGGAGGGGGTTGGGAGGGGGAATGAGCAGTTCTTC. Its translation: CASREGVGRGNEQFF.

The chain is built from TRBV7-2 and TRBJ1-1, with a weak D call TRBD1 (5 bases). This CDR3 is built from 14 residues. V gave up 5 bases and J gave up 1 base, with 11 bases separating them. Germline V gene sequence: CDR1 SGHTA, CDR2 FQGNSA. DNA of the CDR3: TGTGCCAGCAGCCTCGGACATCGGAACACTGAAGCTTTCTTT. Amino acids: CASSLGHRNTEAFF.

This chain links TRBV7-3 with TRBJ2-1; 11 nucleotides agree with TRBD2. Germline CDR1 SGHTA, CDR2 FQGTGA. There are 13 residues in the CDR3. V lost 6 bases and J lost 7; bases outside the gene matches: 2. The DNA of the CDR3 is TGTGCCAGCAGTTGGACTAGCGGGAATGAGCAGTTCTTC. Translating it yields CASSWTSGNEQFF.

This clone showed up just once. J is TRBJ2-7 and V is TRBV11-3; D perhaps matches TRBD1 (5 bases). Per the germline V gene, CDR1 is SGHNT and CDR2 is YENEEA. V was clipped by 5 bases and J by 2 bases, with 10 bases between them. The CDR3 consists of 13 residues. Here the CDR3 reads CASSGLGAYEQYF. The CDR3 region has the DNA TGTGCCAGCAGCGGGTTAGGGGCCTACGAGCAGTACTTC.

The V call is TRBV5-4, the J call TRBJ1-4, with 7 bases fitting TRBD1. Germline V gives CDR1 SGHNT, CDR2 YYREEE (reference sequence). Trimming removed 1 base from V and 3 bases from J; junction bases left unmatched: 6. The CDR3 has 16 residues. CDR3 in amino acids: CASSLKSTGSNEKLFF. DNA for the CDR3: TGTGCCAGCAGCTTGAAGTCGACAGGGTCTAATGAAAAACTGTTTTTT.

The genes are TRBV11-3 and TRBJ2-3, with 8 bases that match TRBD1. Germline CDR1 SGHNT, CDR2 YENEEA. The V gene end was trimmed by 3 bases and the J gene end by 4 bases; junction bases not matched to a gene: 9. The CDR3 length is 16 residues. Written as DNA, the CDR3 is TGTGCCAGCAGCTTCGGACAGGGCCCTGGGGCAGATACGCAGTATTTT. Amino acids: CASSFGQGPGADTQYF. Drawing the rest from reference TRBV11-3 and TRBJ2-3, the complete variable domain is EAGVVQSPRYKIIEKKQPVAFWCNPISGHNTLYWYLQNLGQGPELLIRYENEEAVDDSQLPKDRFSAERLKGVDSTLKIQPAELGDSAVYLCASSFGQGPGADTQYFGPGTRLTVL.

This clone has only a few counts. The V call is TRBV6-4, the J call TRBJ2-1; a weak D match, TRBD2 (6 bases). The germline CDR1 and CDR2 sequences are MRHNA and SNTAGT. V lost 4 bases and J 13 bases, leaving 17 bases between the germline ends. CDR3 length: 13 amino acids. The CDR3 here is CASSASTGVRQFF. The CDR3 DNA is TGTGCCAGCAGTGCATCCACGGGAGTCCGACAGTTCTTC.

The chain couples TRBV27 to TRBJ2-4; no reliable D call. Germline CDR1 MNHEY, CDR2 SMNVEV (reference sequence). This CDR3 spans 16 amino acids. Between the trimmed V and J ends, which lost 2 bases and 7 bases, there was a span of 18 bases. CDR3 sequence (DNA): TGTGCCAGCAGTTTAGTAGGTTTCGGAGAAATCAACATTCAGTACTTC. As protein: CASSLVGFGEINIQYF.

The rearrangement uses TRBV5-1 and TRBJ2-1, with TRBD2 as a possible D gene (5 bases). Germline V lookup: CDR1 SGHRS, CDR2 YFSETQ. V was trimmed by 0 bases and J by 8 bases, leaving 9 bases between them. The CDR3 length is 13 residues. The CDR3 coding sequence is TGCGCCAGCAGCTTGGCCGGGGTTTATGAGCAGTTCTTC. It codes for CASSLAGVYEQFF.

V gene TRBV28 combines with J gene TRBJ2-5; D remains unclear. TRBJ2-7 matches the DNA end more closely, so the J call is doubtful. The CDR3 length is 13 residues. The germline CDR1 and CDR2 sequences are MDHEN and SYDVKM. DNA of the CDR3: TGTGCCACCGACGATAGCAACGCTAGCGAGCAGTACTTC. Translating it yields CATDDSNASEQYF.

The chain carries TRBV11-3 and TRBJ1-2; D ambiguous. Germline V gives CDR1 SGHNT, CDR2 YENEEA. V was trimmed by 5 bases and J by 4 bases, leaving 11 bases between them. This CDR3 contains 13 residues. The CDR3 is CASSPTATYGYTF. Here the CDR3 DNA reads TGTGCCAGCAGCCCCACCGCTACCTATGGCTACACCTTC.

The V gene is TRBV7-2, the J gene TRBJ1-1; 7 nucleotides line up with TRBD1. V was clipped by 2 bases and J by 4 bases; unmatched bases: 7. CDR3 length: 15 residues. Germline CDR1 and CDR2: SGHTA and FQGNSA. CDR3 DNA: TGTGCCAGCAGCTTAAGGGGGCTGGTGGGCACTGAAGCTTTCTTT. This encodes CASSLRGLVGTEAFF.

V is TRBV7-2 and J is TRBJ2-3, with 8 bases identical to TRBD2. With V trimmed by 5 bases and J by 2 bases, 6 bases remained unmatched. This CDR3 comprises 15 residues. Germline V gene sequence: CDR1 SGHTA, CDR2 FQGNSA. CDR3 amino acids: CASSVTSGPTDTQYF. CDR3 coding DNA: TGTGCCAGCAGCGTCACTAGCGGACCCACAGATACGCAGTATTTT.

Only one count was recorded for this clone. The V and J genes are TRBV29-1 and TRBJ2-3; 7 nucleotides align to TRBD1. After removal of 5 bases from V and 5 bases from J, the junction contained 4 bases not matched to a gene. The CDR3 loop spans 12 amino acids. CDR1 is SQVTM and CDR2 is ANQGSEA in the germline V gene. The CDR3, as DNA: TGCAGCGTTTTCACAGGGGAAGATACGCAGTATTTT. Encoded protein: CSVFTGEDTQYF.

This clone was seen a few times. The chain joins TRBV6-5 to TRBJ2-1, with D perhaps matching TRBD1 (6 bases). CDR3 size: 13 residues. With 4 bases removed from V and 15 bases from J, the gap between germline ends came to 19 bases. The germline V gene encodes CDR1 MNHEY and CDR2 SVGAGI. CDR3 DNA sequence: TGTGCCAGCAGTTCAGGGGTGACAGGTATGGCGTTCTTC. Protein sequence: CASSSGVTGMAFF.

This clone has just a few counts. The genes are TRBV9 and TRBJ2-1, with TRBD1 identical over 9 bases. The germline V gene has CDR1 SGDLS and CDR2 YYNGEE. The junction had 7 bases not matched to a gene; V was cut back by 0 bases and J by 9 bases. There are 15 residues in the CDR3. CDR3 sequence reads: CASSVEGTGFGEQFF. The CDR3 DNA reads as TGTGCCAGCAGCGTAGAAGGGACAGGGTTTGGTGAGCAGTTCTTC.

This clone was found a few times. The V call is TRBV6-6, the J call TRBJ2-3; TRBD2 might be the D (6 bases). V gave up 7 bases and J gave up 15 bases, with 20 bases separating them. Germline CDR1 is MNHNY and CDR2 is SVGAGI (reference sequence). The CDR3 has 12 amino acids. The CDR3 reads CASTTLGGEAYF. CDR3 in DNA: TGTGCCAGCACCACCCTGGGGGGAGAGGCTTATTTT.

The chain carries TRBV15 and TRBJ2-1; 7 positions match TRBD2. From germline, CDR1 is LNHNV and CDR2 YYDKDF (reference sequence). CDR3 length equals 16 residues. V lost 5 bases to trimming and J lost 4 bases; unmatched junction nucleotides: 11. As DNA, the CDR3 is TGTGCCACCAGCCGGGGGTTAGCGGGTCCTTACAATGAGCAGTTCTTC. As protein: CATSRGLAGPYNEQFF. Full variable domain (missing parts from reference TRBV15 and TRBJ2-1): DAMVIQNPRYQVTQFGKPVTLSCSQTLNHNVMYWYQQKSSQAPKLLFHYYDKDFNNEADTPDNFQSRRPNTSFCFLDIRSPGLGDTAMYLCATSRGLAGPYNEQFFGPGTRLTVL.

Concerning this clone: The junction departs from germline at one end; a sequencing error may be responsible. The chain couples TRBV7-9 to TRBJ1-4, with D possibly being TRBD1 (5 bases). Germline CDR1 is SEHNR and CDR2 is FQNEAQ (reference sequence). The CDR3 runs to 12 residues. The chain's CDR3 is CASSGGDLKRIF. The CDR3 region has the DNA TGTGCCAGCAGCGGAGGGGACCTTAAGAGGATTTTT.

The rearrangement joins TRBV19 to TRBJ2-1; TRBD1 is a possible D gene (6 bases). Germline V gene sequence: CDR1 LNHDA, CDR2 SQIVND (reference sequence). This CDR3 contains 14 residues. Trimming took 7 bases from V and 4 from J, leaving 14 bases between them. CDR3 residues: CASIGGQLYNEQFF. The CDR3 region has the DNA TGTGCCAGTATAGGAGGACAGTTATACAATGAGCAGTTCTTC.

In the case of this clone: One junction end does not reproduce the germline sequence, and a read error may be involved. The chain has TRBV5-1 and TRBJ2-3, with 7 bases that match TRBD2. Germline values: CDR1 SGHRS, CDR2 YFSETQ. The CDR3 covers 13 residues. In nucleotides, the CDR3 is TGCGCCACCGCCCCGACCCCCGGGGGGACGGGGGATTTT. Translation: CATAPTPGGTGDF.